This T cell receptor beta chain was recorded in a study of blood T cell repertoires in COVID-19 (dated by TCRdb to 2018 to 2021). With regard to the full study: Samples covering the acute and convalescent phases of COVID-19 were provided by collaborators in the United States, Italy and Spain. The material from the prospective study consisted of cDNA or gDNA derived from T cells, B-cell-depleted T cells, or PBMCs. Deeply sampled blood TCRbeta repertoires from subjects exposed to, actively infected with, or recovered from COVID-19 were included in the dataset. The repertoires were made available in a free public database intended to serve as a resource for research on the immune response to SARS-CoV-2. The samples were drawn from the first 160 participants of the ongoing ImmuneRACE study and from 1,254 subjects provided by 6 global collaborators. Sample metadata almost always included a de-identified subject ID, COVID-19 status, age in years and sex. HLA class I and class II types, where available, came from metadata supplied by the sample provider rather than from assay-based typing.

TCRbeta CDR3 regions were amplified from genomic DNA by means of the immunoSEQ Assay, a bias-controlled multiplex PCR. In the authors' own workflow: Within the assay, amplification of reference gene primers was used to estimate how many nucleated cells each sample contained. Sequence reads were collapsed and filtered to measure the absolute abundance of every unique TCRbeta CDR3 rearrangement. For each sample, productive Simpson clonality was calculated as the square root of Simpson's diversity index across productive rearrangements. TCRdb took over this immuneACCESS table, retaining in-frame rearrangements with V and J assigned. Such tables are incomplete; in checked studies, under half of the missing clones stem from an unresolved V gene, and the remainder is unexplained. V and J calls and clone size come straight from that table; D and trimming were deduced from the DNA. This sample holds 150,000 to 200,000 clones; approximately 91% were observed only once. The leading ten clones occupy about 2% of the sample.

Trimming costs V 0 bases and J 7 bases, and their ends lie 13 bases apart. CDR1 is given as SGHRS and CDR2 as YFSETQ, both from the germline V gene. Taken from cysteine to phenylalanine, the CDR3 has 15 residues. Only CDR3 DNA is held: 45 bases, read in frame from base 1. Collaborating institutions collected whole blood in K2EDTA tubes following their own protocols. For TCRbeta analysis, collaborator samples were shipped as frozen whole blood, as isolated PBMCs, or as DNA extracted from either sample type. Comment on this clone: Its antigen is unknown. Per-nucleotide qualities are absent, and no much larger clonotype sits a single base away.

Beyond this particular receptor, the publication reports: Clinical and demographic metadata were provided uncurated, with the amount varying by source and participant.

The sequence was collected from a man between 65 and 85 years old with active or convalescent COVID-19. Recombination connected TRBV5-1 to TRBJ2-2; no D gene is confidently identified. The source material was peripheral blood. The CDR3 region has the sequence CASSLGSSTNGELFF. In nucleotides, the sequence is TGCGCCAGCAGCTTGGGAAGTAGCACTAACGGGGAGCTGTTTTTT.